This T cell receptor (beta chain) was documented in a study of blood T cell repertoires in COVID-19. In the study overall: Italy, Spain and the United States were the sources of the convalescent and acute COVID-19 samples. Sources were T cells, B-cell-depleted T cells, or PBMCs; the material itself was cDNA or gDNA.

In the original processing: Reference gene primers were amplified, and this amplification served to estimate nucleated cell counts. Assay: immunoSEQ multiplex PCR; the TCRdb copy retains only in-frame clones and omits some. Clonal size and the V and J genes are those of that table, whereas D and trimming came from the DNA. The table lists roughly 500,000 clones, 89% of them singletons. Seattle patient enrollment occurred during active infection, with longitudinal follow-up thereafter. The receptor was isolated from a man between 18 and 29 years old with COVID-19, enrolled during active disease. The sequenced sample consisted of peripheral blood.

The CDR3 DNA reads TGTGCCAGCTCACCTTCGGTAGACAATGAGCAGTTCTTC. This gives the protein CASSPSVDNEQFF. The gene calls are TRBV18 and TRBJ2-1; D call uncertain. CDR1 is KGHSH, CDR2 LQKENI, per germline. This CDR3 comprises 13 residues. The V and J ends lost 3 bases and 5 bases respectively, with 8 bases between them.